A single T cell receptor (beta chain) is shown here with its context. Its target is not known. V lost 5 bases to trimming and J lost 9 bases, with 11 bases between them. Germline V gene lookup returns CDR1 LNHDA and CDR2 SQIVND (reference sequence). CDR3 size: 11 residues. The source of the sample is a study of T-cell memory formation after mild COVID-19. Study-wide points: Clones from the second wave (peaking day 37) had unconfirmed SARS-CoV-2 specificity.

Constant-segment primers were used for 5'RACE, and the resulting TCR alpha and TCR beta cDNA libraries carried sample barcodes and UMIs. TCRdb passed the 5' RACE reads through MiXCR, listing each CDR3 protein once. Of 90,000 to 120,000 distinct CDR3 sequences in the sample, about an eighth were seen once. The chain links TRBV19 to TRBJ2-7, with a possible D match to TRBD1 (6 bases). The sample consisted of PBMCs or a T cell subset sorted from them (not recorded which). The clonotype was recovered from a man between 18 and 35 years old who had mild COVID-19 (a few samples of this study predate the infection). Cell type and time point are not known. The CDR3, as DNA: TGTGCCAGTAGTGCTACAGGGTGGCAGTACTTC. Translated, it gives CASSATGWQYF.